This entry features one T cell receptor beta chain sequence. Per the authors' pipeline: Amplification of reference gene primers provided the estimated nucleated cell counts. TCRdb's table, derived via immunoSEQ multiplex PCR, lists solely in-frame clones and lacks some. The D gene and trimming were derived from the DNA, and the V and J assignments and clone size from that table. This table holds about 74,000 clones, more than 75% found once. The record originates from a study of blood T cell repertoires in COVID-19. Overall study context: Some COVID-19 samples were acute and others convalescent; all came from the United States, Italy and Spain. The analysed material was cDNA or gDNA that came from T cells, B-cell-depleted T cells, or PBMCs.

V lost 1 base and J lost 3, with 12 bases in between. Germline assignment: CDR1 MGHRA and CDR2 YSYEKL. The CDR3 contains 15 residues. This TCR was sampled from a human donor in a cohort sampled during active COVID-19. V and J are TRBV4-1 and TRBJ1-2, with D possibly matching TRBD1 (6 bases). Sequencing was carried out using peripheral blood. Here the CDR3 reads CASSQGQEVHYGYTF. The CDR3 DNA reads as TGCGCCAGCAGCCAAGGACAGGAGGTTCACTATGGCTACACCTTC.